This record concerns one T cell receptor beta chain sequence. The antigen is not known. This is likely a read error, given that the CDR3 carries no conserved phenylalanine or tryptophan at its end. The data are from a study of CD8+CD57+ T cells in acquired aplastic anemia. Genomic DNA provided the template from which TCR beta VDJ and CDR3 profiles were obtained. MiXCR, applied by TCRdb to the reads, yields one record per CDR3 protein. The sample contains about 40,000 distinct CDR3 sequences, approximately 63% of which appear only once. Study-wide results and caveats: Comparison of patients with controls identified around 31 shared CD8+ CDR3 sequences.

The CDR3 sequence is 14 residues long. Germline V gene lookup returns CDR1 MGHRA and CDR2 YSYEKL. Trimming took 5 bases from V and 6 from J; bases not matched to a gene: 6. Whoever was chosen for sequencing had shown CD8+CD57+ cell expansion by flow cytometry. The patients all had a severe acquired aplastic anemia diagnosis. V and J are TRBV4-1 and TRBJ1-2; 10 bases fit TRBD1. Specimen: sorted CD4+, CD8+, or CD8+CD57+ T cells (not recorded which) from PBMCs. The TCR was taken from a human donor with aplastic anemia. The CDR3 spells CASSTDRGRNGYTL. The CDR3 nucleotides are TGCGCCAGCAGCACCGACAGGGGGCGGAATGGCTACACCCTC.